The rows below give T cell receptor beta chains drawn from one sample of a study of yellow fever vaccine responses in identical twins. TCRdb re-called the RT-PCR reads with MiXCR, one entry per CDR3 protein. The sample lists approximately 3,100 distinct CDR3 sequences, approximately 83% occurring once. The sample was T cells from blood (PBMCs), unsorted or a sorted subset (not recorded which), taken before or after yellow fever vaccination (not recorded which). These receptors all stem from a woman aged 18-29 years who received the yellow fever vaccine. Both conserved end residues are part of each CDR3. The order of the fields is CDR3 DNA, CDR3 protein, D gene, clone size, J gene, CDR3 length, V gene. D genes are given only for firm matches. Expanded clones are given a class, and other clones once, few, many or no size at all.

TGTGCCAGCACGGAGATCCGGCGGACCGGGGAGCTGTTTTTT | CASTEIRRTGELFF | - | - | TRBJ2-2 | 14 | TRBV5-6
TGTGCCAGCAGCTCACCACCAAACTCGCGCACTGAAGCTTTCTTT | CASSSPPNSRTEAFF | - | - | TRBJ1-1 | 15 | TRBV7-6
TGCGCCAGCAGCCAAGATGGGCCAACAAGCGGCTACGAGCAGTACTTC | CASSQDGPTSGYEQYF | - | - | TRBJ2-7 | 16 | TRBV4-3
TGTGCCAGCAGTTGGATCGCGGGGGGATACAATGAGCAGTTCTTC | CASSWIAGGYNEQFF | TRBD2 | - | TRBJ2-1 | 15 | TRBV6-2/TRBV6-3
TGCGCCAGCAGTGATACGGGGGGGCAAGAGACCCAGTACTTC | CASSDTGGQETQYF | TRBD2 | - | TRBJ2-5 | 14 | TRBV10-1
TGTGCCAGCAGCTTGCGGGACACTTCTGGAAACACCATATATTTT | CASSLRDTSGNTIYF | - | - | TRBJ1-3 | 15 | TRBV7-6
TGTGCCAGCAGAGAGATCGGCGGGGCAAGAGGAGAAAAACTGTTTTTT | CASREIGGARGEKLFF | - | - | TRBJ1-4 | 16 | TRBV6-1
TGTGCCAGCAGCACCGGGACAGGGAATCAGCCCCAGCATTTT | CASSTGTGNQPQHF | TRBD1 | few | TRBJ1-5 | 14 | TRBV2
TGCGCCAGCAGCAGGGACAGGTACAATGAGCAGTTCTTC | CASSRDRYNEQFF | TRBD1 | - | TRBJ2-1 | 13 | TRBV5-1
TGCGCCAGCAGCCAAGAGGAGGGCTCCTACAATGAGCAGTTCTTC | CASSQEEGSYNEQFF | - | - | TRBJ2-1 | 15 | TRBV4-3
TGCAGCGTCTTAGGTGGGACCGGGGAGCTGTTTTTT | CSVLGGTGELFF | - | - | TRBJ2-2 | 12 | TRBV29-1
TGTGCCAGCCTAAGGGGAGTTGGCTATGGCTACACCTTC | CASLRGVGYGYTF | - | - | TRBJ1-2 | 13 | TRBV2
TGTGCCAGCAGCTTAGTAGGGGACAATGAGCAGTTCTTC | CASSLVGDNEQFF | - | - | TRBJ2-1 | 13 | TRBV7-6
TGTGCAAGTCGCTTAGGTTTCTTGTGGGAGGGCCGACCCTCCTACAATGAGCAGTTCTTC | CASRLGFLWEGRPSYNEQFF | - | - | TRBJ2-1 | 20 | TRBV12-2
TGTGCCAGCAGCCAGGATCAACTAGCGGTTTACAATGAGCAGTTCTTC | CASSQDQLAVYNEQFF | TRBD2 | - | TRBJ2-1 | 16 | TRBV4-2
TGCGCCAGCAGCCAAGTGGGCAATGAGCAGTTCTTC | CASSQVGNEQFF | - | - | TRBJ2-1 | 12 | TRBV4-1
TGCAGCGTTCTTGAACTCTACTCTGGGGCCAACGTCCTGACTTTC | CSVLELYSGANVLTF | - | - | TRBJ2-6 | 15 | TRBV29-1
TGTGCCAGCAGTAAAACCGGGACAGGGCCCACAGATACGCAGTATTTT | CASSKTGTGPTDTQYF | TRBD1 | - | TRBJ2-3 | 16 | TRBV11-1
TGTGCCACCAGCAGATGGGACACTGAAGCTTTCTTT | CATSRWDTEAFF | - | - | TRBJ1-1 | 12 | TRBV15
TGTGCCAGCAGCGGACAGGGGGCTGTGAATGAGCAGTTCTTC | CASSGQGAVNEQFF | TRBD1 | - | TRBJ2-1 | 14 | TRBV28
TGTGCCAGCAGCTTATCGGGGGTAAATGAGCAGTTCTTC | CASSLSGVNEQFF | - | - | TRBJ2-1 | 13 | TRBV13
TGTGCCAGCAGCTTAGCGGCAGACTCCTCCTACGAGCAGTACTTC | CASSLAADSSYEQYF | - | - | TRBJ2-7 | 15 | TRBV7-2
TGCGCCAGCAGCCAAGATACGTCGGCGGGAGAGACCCAGTACTTC | CASSQDTSAGETQYF | - | - | TRBJ2-5 | 15 | TRBV4-3
TGTGCCATCAGTGAACTAGCGGGGGGCCGGCCGAACAATGAGCAGTTCTTC | CAISELAGGRPNNEQFF | TRBD2 | - | TRBJ2-1 | 17 | TRBV10-3
TGTGCCAGCAGCTTAGTGGACGGAAACGATGGCTACACCTTC | CASSLVDGNDGYTF | - | - | TRBJ1-2 | 14 | TRBV7-9
TGTGCCATCAGCACGGACAGTACTAACTATGGCTACACCTTC | CAISTDSTNYGYTF | - | few | TRBJ1-2 | 14 | TRBV10-3
TGCAGCGTTAAAGACCGGGACAGGGTGTACAATGAGCAGTTCTTC | CSVKDRDRVYNEQFF | TRBD1 | - | TRBJ2-1 | 15 | TRBV29-1
TGTGCCAGCAGCTCTCCTAGCGGGAGTAAAGAGACCCAGTACTTC | CASSSPSGSKETQYF | TRBD2 | - | TRBJ2-5 | 15 | TRBV11-1
TGTGCCAGCAGCGCCTGGTGGGAACTTGGGGATACGCAGTATTTT | CASSAWWELGDTQYF | - | - | TRBJ2-3 | 15 | TRBV11-3
TGTGCCAGCGTAAGGGAGAACACCGGGGAGCTGTTTTTT | CASVRENTGELFF | - | few | TRBJ2-2 | 13 | TRBV7-9
TGCGCCAGCAGCCAAGCGACAGGGCCCTACAATGAGCAGTTCTTC | CASSQATGPYNEQFF | TRBD1 | once | TRBJ2-1 | 15 | TRBV4-1
TGCGCCAGCAGCCAAGATGGACTAGCGGGAGAGACCCAGTACTTC | CASSQDGLAGETQYF | TRBD2 | - | TRBJ2-5 | 15 | TRBV4-3
TGTGCCAGCAGCCCCCTAGCAGGGCTCTCCGGGGAGCTGTTTTTT | CASSPLAGLSGELFF | - | - | TRBJ2-2 | 15 | TRBV5-6